The rows below give T cell receptor beta chains drawn from one sample of a study of post-analysis software for immune sequencing data. Each CDR3 protein gets one entry after TCRdb re-called the PCR reads with MiXCR. The table lists some 370,000 distinct CDR3 sequences, roughly 35% of them singletons. The source material was blood. Source of these receptors: a girl between 5 and 17 years old with multiple sclerosis. CDR3s include the opening cysteine and the closing phenylalanine or tryptophan.

J gene	V gene	CDR3 protein
TRBJ2-2	TRBV7-9	CASSFGSGERFF
TRBJ2-6	TRBV12-3/TRBV12-4	CASSLGLANVLTF
TRBJ2-3	TRBV4-2	CASSPRQGITDTQYF
TRBJ1-6	TRBV27	CASSLSGGGLGSPLHF
TRBJ2-5	TRBV6-2/TRBV6-3	CASSYSETQYF
TRBJ2-3	TRBV7-2	CASSSSIHRGDTQYF
TRBJ2-7	TRBV12-3/TRBV12-4	CASSSTRDTRNEQYF
TRBJ1-2	TRBV6-5	CASSTRTYGYTF
TRBJ1-5	TRBV7-8	CASSLLKGFSSSNQPQHF
TRBJ1-1	TRBV6-5	CASRLGAGGTEAFF
TRBJ2-7	TRBV20-1	CSARADRHGSYEQYF
TRBJ1-1	TRBV6-6	CASSYSSGGMNTEAFF
TRBJ2-7	TRBV24-1	CATKYRDDEQYF
TRBJ2-2	TRBV29-1	CSVENTGELFF
TRBJ2-7	TRBV6-1	CASSEKGHSRGEQYF
TRBJ1-2	TRBV4-3	CASSRSDRDGYTF
TRBJ2-1	TRBV29-1	CSVDRTGLDEQFF
TRBJ1-6	TRBV20-1	CSAQKAALIYNSPLHF
TRBJ1-1	TRBV4-1	CASSQEWTGAAFF
NA	TRBV6-2/TRBV6-3	CASSYFGGTYEQYF